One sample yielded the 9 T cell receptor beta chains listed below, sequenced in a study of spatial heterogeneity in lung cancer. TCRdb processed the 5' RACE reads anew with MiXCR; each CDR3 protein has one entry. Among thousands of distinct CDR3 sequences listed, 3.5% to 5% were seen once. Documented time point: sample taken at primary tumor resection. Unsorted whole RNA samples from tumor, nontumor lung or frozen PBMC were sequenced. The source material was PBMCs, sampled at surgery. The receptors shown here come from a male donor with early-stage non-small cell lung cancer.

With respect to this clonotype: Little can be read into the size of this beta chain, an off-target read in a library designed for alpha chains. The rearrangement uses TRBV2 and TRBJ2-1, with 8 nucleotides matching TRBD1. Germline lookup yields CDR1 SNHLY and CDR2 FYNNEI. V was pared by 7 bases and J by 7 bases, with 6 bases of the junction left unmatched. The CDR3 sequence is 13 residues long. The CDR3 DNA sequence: TGTGCCAGCACCCCGAACAGGGGGAATGAGCAGTTCTTC. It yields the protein CASTPNRGNEQFF.

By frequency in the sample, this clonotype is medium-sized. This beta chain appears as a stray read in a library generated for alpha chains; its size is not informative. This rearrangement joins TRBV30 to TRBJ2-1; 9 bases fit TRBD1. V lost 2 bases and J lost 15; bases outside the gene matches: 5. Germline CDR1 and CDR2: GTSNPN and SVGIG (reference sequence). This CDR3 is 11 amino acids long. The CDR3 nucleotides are TGTGCCTGGAGTACCGGGACAGGGCGGTTCTTC. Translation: CAWSTGTGRFF.

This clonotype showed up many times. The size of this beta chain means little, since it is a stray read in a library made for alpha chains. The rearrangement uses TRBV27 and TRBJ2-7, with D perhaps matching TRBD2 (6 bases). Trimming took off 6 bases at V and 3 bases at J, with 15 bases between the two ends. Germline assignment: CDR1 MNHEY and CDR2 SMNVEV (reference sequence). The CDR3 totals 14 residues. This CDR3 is CASSANGGVYEQYF. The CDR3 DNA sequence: TGTGCCAGCAGCGCGAACGGGGGAGTCTACGAGCAGTACTTC.

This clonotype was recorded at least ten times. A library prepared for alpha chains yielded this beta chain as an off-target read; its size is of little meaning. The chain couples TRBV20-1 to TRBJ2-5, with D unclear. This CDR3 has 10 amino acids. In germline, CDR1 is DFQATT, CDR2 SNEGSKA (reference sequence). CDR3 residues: CSASIETQYF. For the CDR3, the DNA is TGCAGCGCTTCTATTGAGACCCAGTACTTC.

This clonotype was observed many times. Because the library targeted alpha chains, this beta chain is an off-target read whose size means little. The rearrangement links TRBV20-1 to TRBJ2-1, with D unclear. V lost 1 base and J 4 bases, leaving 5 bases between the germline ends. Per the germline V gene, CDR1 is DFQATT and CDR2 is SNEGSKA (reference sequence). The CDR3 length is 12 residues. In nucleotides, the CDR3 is TGCAGTGCTAGAGCCGCTTACAATGAGCAGTTCTTC. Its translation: CSARAAYNEQFF.

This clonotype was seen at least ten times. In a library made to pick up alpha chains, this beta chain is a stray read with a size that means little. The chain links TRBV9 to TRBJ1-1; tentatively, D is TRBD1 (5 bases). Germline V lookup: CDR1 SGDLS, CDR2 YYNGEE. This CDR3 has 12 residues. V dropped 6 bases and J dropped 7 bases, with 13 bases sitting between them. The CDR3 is CASTSRQGEAFF. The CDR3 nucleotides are TGTGCCAGCACCTCTCGGCAGGGTGAAGCTTTCTTT. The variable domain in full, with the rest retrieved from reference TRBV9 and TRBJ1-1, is DSGVTQTPKHLITATGQRVTLRCSPRSGDLSVYWYQQSLDQGLQFLIQYYNGEERAKGNILERFSAQQFPDLHSELNLSSLELGDSALYFCASTSRQGEAFFGQGTRLTVV.

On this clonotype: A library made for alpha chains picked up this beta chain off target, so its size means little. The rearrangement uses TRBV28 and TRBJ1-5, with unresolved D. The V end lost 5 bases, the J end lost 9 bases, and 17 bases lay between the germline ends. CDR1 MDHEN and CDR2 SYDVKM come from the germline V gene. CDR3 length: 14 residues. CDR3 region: CASSQTTDVTPQHF. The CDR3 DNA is TGTGCCAGCAGTCAAACGACGGATGTTACGCCCCAGCATTTT.

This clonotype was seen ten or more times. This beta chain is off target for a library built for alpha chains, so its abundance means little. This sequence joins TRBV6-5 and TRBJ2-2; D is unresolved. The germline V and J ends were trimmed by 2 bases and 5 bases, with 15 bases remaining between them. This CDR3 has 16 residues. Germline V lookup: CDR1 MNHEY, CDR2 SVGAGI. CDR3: CASSYIKGLGTGELFF. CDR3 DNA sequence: TGTGCCAGCAGTTACATAAAGGGCTTGGGGACCGGGGAGCTGTTTTTT.

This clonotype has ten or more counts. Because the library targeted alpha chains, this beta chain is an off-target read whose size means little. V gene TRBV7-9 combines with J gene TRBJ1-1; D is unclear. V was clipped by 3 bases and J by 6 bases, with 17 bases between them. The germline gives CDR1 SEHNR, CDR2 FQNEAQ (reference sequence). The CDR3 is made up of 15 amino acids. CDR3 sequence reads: CASSFEEAADPEAFF. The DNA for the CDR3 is TGTGCCAGCAGCTTTGAGGAGGCAGCCGATCCTGAAGCTTTCTTT.